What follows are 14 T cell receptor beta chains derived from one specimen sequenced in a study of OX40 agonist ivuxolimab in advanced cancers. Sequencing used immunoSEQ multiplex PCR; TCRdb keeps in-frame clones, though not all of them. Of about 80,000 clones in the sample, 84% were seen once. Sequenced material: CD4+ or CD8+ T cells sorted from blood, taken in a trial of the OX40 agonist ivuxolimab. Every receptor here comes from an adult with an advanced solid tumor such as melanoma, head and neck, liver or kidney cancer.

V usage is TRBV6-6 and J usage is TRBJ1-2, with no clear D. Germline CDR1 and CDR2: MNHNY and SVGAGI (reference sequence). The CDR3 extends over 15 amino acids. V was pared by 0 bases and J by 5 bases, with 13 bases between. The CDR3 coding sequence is TGTGCCAGCAGTTACTCAGTCAGATATCCTTATGGCTACACCTTC. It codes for CASSYSVRYPYGYTF.

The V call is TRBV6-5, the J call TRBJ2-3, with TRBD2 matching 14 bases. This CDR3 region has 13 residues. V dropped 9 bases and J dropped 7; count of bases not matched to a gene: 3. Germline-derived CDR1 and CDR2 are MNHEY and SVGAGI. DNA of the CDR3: TGTGCCAGTCGACTAGCGGGAGGGAATACGCAGTATTTT. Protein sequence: CASRLAGGNTQYF.

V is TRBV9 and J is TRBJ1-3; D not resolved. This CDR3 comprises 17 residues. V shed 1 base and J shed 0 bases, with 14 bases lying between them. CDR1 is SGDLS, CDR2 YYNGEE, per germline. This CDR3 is CASSVSAGRNSGNTIYF. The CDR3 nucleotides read TGTGCCAGCAGCGTATCCGCCGGGAGAAACTCTGGAAACACCATATATTTT.

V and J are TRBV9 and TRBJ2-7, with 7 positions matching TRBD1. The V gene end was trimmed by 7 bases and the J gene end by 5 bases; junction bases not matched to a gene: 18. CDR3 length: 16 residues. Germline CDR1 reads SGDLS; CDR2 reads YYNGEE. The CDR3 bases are TGTGCCAGCCCATACCGAGGGGACAGCCCACCTGACGAGCAGTACTTC. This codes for CASPYRGDSPPDEQYF.

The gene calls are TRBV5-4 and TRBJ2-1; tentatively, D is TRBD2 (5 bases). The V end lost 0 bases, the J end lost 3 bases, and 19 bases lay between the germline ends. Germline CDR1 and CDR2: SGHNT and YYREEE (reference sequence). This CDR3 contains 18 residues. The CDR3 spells CASSLEYSRGILYNEQFF. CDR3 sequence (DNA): TGTGCCAGCAGCTTGGAATACAGTAGAGGGATACTCTACAATGAGCAGTTCTTC.

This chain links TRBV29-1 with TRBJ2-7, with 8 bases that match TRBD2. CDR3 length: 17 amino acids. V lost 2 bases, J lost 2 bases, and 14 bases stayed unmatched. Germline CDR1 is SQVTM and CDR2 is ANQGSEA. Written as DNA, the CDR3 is TGCAGCGTTGAAACCGCGAGGTATGGCGGGAGGACCTACGAGCAGTACTTC. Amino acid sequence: CSVETARYGGRTYEQYF.

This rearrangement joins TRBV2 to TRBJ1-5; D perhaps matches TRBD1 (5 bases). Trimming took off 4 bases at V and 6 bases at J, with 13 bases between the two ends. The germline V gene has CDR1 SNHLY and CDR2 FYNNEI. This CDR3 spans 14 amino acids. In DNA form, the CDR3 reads TGTGCCAGCAGTGGGTCCAGCCAGGGTCAGCCCCAGCATTTT. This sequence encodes CASSGSSQGQPQHF.

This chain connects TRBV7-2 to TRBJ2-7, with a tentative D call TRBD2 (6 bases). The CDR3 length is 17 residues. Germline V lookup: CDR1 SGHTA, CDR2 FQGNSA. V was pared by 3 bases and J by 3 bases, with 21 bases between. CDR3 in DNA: TGTGCCAGCAGCTTCCGCAGGTCCGGGATGGAGGGCTACGAGCAGTACTTC. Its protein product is CASSFRRSGMEGYEQYF.

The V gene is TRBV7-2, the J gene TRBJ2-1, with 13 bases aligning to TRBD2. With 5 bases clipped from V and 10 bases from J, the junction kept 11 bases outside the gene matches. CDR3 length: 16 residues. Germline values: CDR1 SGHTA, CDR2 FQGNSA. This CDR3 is CASSIMTSGGSGEQFF. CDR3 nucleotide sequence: TGTGCCAGCAGCATCATGACTAGCGGGGGGTCAGGGGAGCAGTTCTTC.

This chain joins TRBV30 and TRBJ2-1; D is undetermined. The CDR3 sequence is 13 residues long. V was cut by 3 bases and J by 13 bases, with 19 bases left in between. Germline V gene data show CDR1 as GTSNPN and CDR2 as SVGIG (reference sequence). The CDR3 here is CAWSIGSRLAQFF. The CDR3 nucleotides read TGTGCCTGGAGCATCGGATCCCGGTTGGCACAGTTCTTC.

CDR3 DNA: TGTGCCAGCAGCTTAGACAGCGGGGCCCACAATGAGCAGTTCTTC. Encoded protein: CASSLDSGAHNEQFF. This chain joins TRBV11-2 and TRBJ2-1; 7 nucleotides agree with TRBD2. Germline CDR1 and CDR2: SGHAT and FQNNGV. The V segment lost 0 bases and the J segment 5 bases; nucleotides outside the gene matches: 4. The CDR3 length is 15 residues.

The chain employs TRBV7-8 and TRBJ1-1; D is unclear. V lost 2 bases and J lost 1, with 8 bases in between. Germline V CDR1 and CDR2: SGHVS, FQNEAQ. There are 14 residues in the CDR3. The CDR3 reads CASSLIVGNTEAFF. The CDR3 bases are TGTGCCAGCAGCTTAATCGTAGGGAACACTGAAGCTTTCTTT.

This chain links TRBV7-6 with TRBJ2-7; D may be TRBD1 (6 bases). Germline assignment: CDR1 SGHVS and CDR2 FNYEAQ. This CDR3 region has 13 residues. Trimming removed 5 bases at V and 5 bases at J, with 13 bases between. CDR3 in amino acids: CASSPWGLDEQYF. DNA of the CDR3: TGTGCCAGCAGCCCCTGGGGGCTAGACGAGCAGTACTTC.

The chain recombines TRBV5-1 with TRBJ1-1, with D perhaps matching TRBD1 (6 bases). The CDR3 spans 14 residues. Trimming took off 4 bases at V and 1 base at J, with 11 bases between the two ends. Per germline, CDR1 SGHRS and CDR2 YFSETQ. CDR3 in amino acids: CASSPRDKNTEAFF. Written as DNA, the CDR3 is TGCGCCAGCAGCCCTAGGGACAAGAACACTGAAGCTTTCTTT.